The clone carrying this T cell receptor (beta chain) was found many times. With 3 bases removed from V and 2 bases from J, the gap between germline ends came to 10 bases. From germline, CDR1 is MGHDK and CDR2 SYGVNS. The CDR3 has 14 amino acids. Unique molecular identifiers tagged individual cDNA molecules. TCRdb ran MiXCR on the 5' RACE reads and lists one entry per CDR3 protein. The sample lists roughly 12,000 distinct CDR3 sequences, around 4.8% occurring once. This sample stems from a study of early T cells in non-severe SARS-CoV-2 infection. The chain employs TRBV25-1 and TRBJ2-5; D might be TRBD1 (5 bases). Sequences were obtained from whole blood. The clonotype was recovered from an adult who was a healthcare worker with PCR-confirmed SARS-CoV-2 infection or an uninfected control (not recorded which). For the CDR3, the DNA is TGTGCCAGCAGTGAGTTAGGGGTTCAAGAGACCCAGTACTTC. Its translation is CASSELGVQETQYF.